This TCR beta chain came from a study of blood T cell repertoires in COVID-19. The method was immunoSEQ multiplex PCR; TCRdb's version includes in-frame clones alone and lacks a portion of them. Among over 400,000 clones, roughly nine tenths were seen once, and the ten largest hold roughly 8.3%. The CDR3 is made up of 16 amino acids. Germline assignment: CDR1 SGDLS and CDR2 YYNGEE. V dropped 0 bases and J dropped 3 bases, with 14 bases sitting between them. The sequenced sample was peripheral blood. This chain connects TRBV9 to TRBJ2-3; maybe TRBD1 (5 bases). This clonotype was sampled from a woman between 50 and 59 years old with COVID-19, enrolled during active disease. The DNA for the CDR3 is TGTGCCAGCAGCGTAGACGTAGGGGCTCGGACAGATACGCAGTATTTT. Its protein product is CASSVDVGARTDTQYF.